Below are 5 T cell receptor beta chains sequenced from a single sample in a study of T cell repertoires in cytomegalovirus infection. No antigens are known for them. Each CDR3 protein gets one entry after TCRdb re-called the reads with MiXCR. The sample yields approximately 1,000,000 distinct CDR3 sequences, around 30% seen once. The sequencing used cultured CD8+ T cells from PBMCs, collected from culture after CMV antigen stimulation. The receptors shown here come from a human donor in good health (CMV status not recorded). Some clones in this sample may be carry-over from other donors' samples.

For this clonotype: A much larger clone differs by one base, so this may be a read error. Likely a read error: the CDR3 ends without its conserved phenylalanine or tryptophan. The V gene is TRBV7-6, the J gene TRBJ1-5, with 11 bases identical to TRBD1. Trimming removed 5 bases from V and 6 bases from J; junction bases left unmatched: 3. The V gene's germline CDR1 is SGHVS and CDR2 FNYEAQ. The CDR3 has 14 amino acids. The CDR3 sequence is CASSQGTGGQPQHL. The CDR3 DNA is TGTGCCAGCAGCCAAGGGACAGGGGGTCAGCCCCAGCATCTT.

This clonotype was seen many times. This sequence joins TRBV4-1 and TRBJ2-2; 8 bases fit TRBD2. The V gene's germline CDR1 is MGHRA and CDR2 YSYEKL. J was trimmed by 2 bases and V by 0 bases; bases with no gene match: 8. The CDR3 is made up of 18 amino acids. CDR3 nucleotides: TGCGCCAGCAGCCAAGATCACCCGCGGGGGGTCAACACCGGGGAGCTGTTTTTT. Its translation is CASSQDHPRGVNTGELFF.

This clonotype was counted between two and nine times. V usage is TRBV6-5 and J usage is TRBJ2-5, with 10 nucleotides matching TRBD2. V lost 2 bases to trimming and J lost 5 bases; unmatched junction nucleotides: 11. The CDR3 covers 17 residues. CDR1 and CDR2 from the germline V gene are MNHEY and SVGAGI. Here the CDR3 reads CASSYGSGGPKGETQYF. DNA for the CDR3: TGTGCCAGCAGTTACGGTAGCGGGGGGCCCAAGGGGGAGACCCAGTACTTC.

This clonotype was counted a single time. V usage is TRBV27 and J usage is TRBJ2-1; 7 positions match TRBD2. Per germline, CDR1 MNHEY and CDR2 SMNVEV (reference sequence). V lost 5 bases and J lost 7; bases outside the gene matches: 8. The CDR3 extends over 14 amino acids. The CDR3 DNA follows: TGTGCCAGCAGTCCCTCTCGCGGGGGTAATGAGCAGTTCTTC. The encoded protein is CASSPSRGGNEQFF.

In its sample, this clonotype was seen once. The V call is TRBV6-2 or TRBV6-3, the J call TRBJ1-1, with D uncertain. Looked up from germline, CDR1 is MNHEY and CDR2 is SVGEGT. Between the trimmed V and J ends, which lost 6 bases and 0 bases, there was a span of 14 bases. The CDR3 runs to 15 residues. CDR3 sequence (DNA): TGTGCCAGCAGAGAAGAGTGGACGGTGAACACTGAAGCTTTCTTT. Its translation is CASREEWTVNTEAFF.